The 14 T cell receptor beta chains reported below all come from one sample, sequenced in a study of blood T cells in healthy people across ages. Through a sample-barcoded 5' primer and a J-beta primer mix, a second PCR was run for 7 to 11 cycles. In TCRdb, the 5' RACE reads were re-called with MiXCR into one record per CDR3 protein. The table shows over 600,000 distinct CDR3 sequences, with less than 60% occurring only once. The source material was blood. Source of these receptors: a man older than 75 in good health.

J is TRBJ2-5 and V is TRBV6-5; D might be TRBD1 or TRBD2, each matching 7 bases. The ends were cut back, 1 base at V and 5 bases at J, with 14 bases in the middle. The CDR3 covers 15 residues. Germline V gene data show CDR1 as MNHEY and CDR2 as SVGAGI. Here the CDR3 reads CASSYWEGAKETQYF. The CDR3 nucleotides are TGTGCCAGCAGTTACTGGGAGGGGGCGAAGGAGACCCAGTACTTC.

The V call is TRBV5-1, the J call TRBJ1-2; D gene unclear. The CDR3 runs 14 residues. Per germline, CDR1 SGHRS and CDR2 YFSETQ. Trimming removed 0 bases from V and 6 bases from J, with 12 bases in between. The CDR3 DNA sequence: TGCGCCAGCAGCTTGGGGGAGCGAAACCATGGCTACACCTTC. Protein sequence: CASSLGERNHGYTF. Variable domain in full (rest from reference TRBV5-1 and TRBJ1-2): KAGVTQTPRYLIKTRGQQVTLSCSPISGHRSVSWYQQTPGQGLQFLFEYFSETQRNKGNFPGRFSGRQFSNSRSEMNVSTLELGDSALYLCASSLGERNHGYTFGSGTRLTVV.

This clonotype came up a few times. The CDR3 region is CASSFSPGTSGRDRSTDTQYF. CDR3 sequence (DNA): TGTGCCAGCAGTTTCTCCCCCGGGACTAGCGGGAGGGATAGGAGCACAGATACGCAGTATTTT. This sequence joins TRBV28 and TRBJ2-3; 16 bases map to TRBD2. V lost 3 bases, J lost 0 bases, and 12 bases stayed unmatched. The CDR3 is 21 amino acids. CDR1 is MDHEN and CDR2 is SYDVKM in the germline V gene.

The chain's CDR3 is CASSLEYEETQYF. CDR3 nucleotide sequence: TGTGCCAGCAGCTTAGAATACGAAGAGACCCAGTACTTC. The chain couples TRBV7-9 to TRBJ2-5; no firm D call. Trimming shortened V by 1 base and J by 3 bases, and 6 bases separated the two germline ends. Germline CDR1 and CDR2: SEHNR and FQNEAQ (reference sequence). The CDR3 is 13 residues long.

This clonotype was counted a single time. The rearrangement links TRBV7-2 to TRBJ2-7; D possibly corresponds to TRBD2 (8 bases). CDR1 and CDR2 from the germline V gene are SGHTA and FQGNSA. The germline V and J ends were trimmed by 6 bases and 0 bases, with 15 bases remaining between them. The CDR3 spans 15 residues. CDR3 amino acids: CASRQGGTSSYEQYF. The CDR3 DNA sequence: TGTGCCAGCAGGCAGGGGGGGACTAGCTCCTACGAGCAGTACTTC.

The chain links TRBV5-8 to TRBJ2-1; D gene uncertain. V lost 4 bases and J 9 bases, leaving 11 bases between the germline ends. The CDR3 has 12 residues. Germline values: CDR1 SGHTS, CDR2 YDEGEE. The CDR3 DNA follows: TGTGCCAGCAGCGGCGCGACACGTGAGCAGTTCTTC. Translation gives CASSGATREQFF.

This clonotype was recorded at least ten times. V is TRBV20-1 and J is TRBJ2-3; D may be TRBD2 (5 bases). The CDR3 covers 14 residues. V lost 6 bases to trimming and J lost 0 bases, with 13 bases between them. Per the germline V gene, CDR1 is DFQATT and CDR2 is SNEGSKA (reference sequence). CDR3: CSATKASSTDTQYF. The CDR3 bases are TGCAGTGCCACGAAGGCTAGCAGCACAGATACGCAGTATTTT.

CDR3 nucleotides: TGTGCCAGCAGCTTAGACTTAGCGGGAGTAGGCGACGAGCAGTACTTC. It specifies CASSLDLAGVGDEQYF. This chain joins TRBV7-8 and TRBJ2-7; 9 bases align to TRBD2. In germline, CDR1 is SGHVS, CDR2 FQNEAQ. The CDR3 loop spans 16 amino acids. The J segment lost 5 bases and the V segment lost 1 base, leaving 9 bases of the junction unmatched. The variable domain in full, with the rest retrieved from reference TRBV7-8 and TRBJ2-7, is GAGVSQSPRYKVAKRGQDVALRCDPISGHVSLFWYQQALGQGPEFLTYFQNEAQLDKSGLPSDRFFAERPEGSVSTLKIQRTQQEDSAVYLCASSLDLAGVGDEQYFGPGTRLTVT.

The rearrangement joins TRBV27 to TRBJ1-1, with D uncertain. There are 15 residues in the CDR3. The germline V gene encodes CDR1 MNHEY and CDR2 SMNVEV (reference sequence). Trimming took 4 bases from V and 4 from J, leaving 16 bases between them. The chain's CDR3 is CASSWAALSGTEAFF. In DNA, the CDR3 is TGTGCCAGCAGTTGGGCAGCTCTCTCGGGCACTGAAGCTTTCTTT.

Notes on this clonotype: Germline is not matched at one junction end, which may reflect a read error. The CDR3 DNA follows: TGTGCCAGCAGCGGGCAGGTACAGAGCTCCTACTATGAGCAGTTCTTC. The encoded protein is CASSGQVQSSYYEQFF. The rearrangement links TRBV9 to TRBJ2-1, with D unresolved. Germline V gene data show CDR1 as SGDLS and CDR2 as YYNGEE. The CDR3 loop spans 16 amino acids.

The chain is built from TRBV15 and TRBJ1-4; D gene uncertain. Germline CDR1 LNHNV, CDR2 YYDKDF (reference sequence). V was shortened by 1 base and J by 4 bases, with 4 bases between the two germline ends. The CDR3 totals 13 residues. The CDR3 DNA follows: TGTGCCACCAGCAGAGGTTATAATGAAAAACTGTTTTTT. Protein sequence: CATSRGYNEKLFF.

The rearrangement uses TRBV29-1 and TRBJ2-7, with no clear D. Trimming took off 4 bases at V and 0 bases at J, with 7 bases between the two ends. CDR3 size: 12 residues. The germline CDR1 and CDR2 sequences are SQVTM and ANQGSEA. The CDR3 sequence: CSVVVRSYEQYF. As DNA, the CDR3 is TGCAGCGTTGTCGTCCGCTCCTACGAGCAGTACTTC.

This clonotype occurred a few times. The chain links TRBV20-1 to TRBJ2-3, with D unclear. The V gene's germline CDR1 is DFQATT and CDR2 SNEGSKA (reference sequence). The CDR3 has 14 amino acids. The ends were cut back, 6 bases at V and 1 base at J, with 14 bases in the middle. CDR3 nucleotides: TGCAGTGCAGAGGACGTCTACCGCACAGATACGCAGTATTTT. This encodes CSAEDVYRTDTQYF.

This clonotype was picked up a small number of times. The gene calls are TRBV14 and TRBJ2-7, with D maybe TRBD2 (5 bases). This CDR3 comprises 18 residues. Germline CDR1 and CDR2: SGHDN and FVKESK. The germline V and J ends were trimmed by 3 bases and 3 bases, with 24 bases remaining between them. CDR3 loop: CASSHLTSSKWEYYEQYF. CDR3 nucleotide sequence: TGTGCCAGCAGCCACTTAACTAGTTCCAAGTGGGAGTACTACGAGCAGTACTTC.